This TCR beta chain was identified during a study of regulatory and conventional T cells in RAG deficiency. Study-wide results and limits: Omenn patients showed >90% Treg-Tconv overlap and shorter CDR3 lengths. RAG-deficient patients showed markedly lower Shannon entropy and higher Simpson indices than control T-cell subsets. Omenn syndrome and CID/AS patients had around 100-fold fewer unique Treg TCR beta sequences, versus roughly 9.6-fold elsewhere.

The sorted conventional CD4+ T cells were CD25-low and CD127-high, with genomic DNA sequenced. There are 13 residues in the CDR3. CDR1 and CDR2 from the germline V gene are SGHTA and FQGTGA. Between the trimmed V and J ends, which lost 6 bases and 0 bases, there was a span of 8 bases. The repertoire was sequenced with immunoSEQ multiplex PCR; TCRdb's copy has only in-frame clones and lacks some. The repertoire includes 45,000 or so clones, 90% of them detected once, and roughly 0.51% sits in the top ten. On this clone itself: Its matching antigen is unknown.

These data also formed part of another study, on regulatory T cells. That paper notes: Amplification used 52 TRBV primers and 13 TRBJ primers.

This clonotype was obtained from a human donor in good health. The sample taken for sequencing was CD4+ effector T cells sorted from blood. This sequence joins TRBV7-3 and TRBJ1-1; no definite D call. CDR3: CASSRELNTEAFF. CDR3 DNA: TGTGCCAGCAGTCGGGAGCTGAACACTGAAGCTTTCTTT.